Each of the 12 T cell receptor beta chains below was sequenced from the same sample in a study of shared clonotypes between healthy human individuals. Assay: immunoSEQ multiplex PCR; the TCRdb copy retains only in-frame clones and omits some. The repertoire holds around 2,000,000 clones, with roughly 94% as singletons. Sequenced material: naive CD4+ T cells sorted from blood. Subset meaning: CD45RA+ positively selected. These receptors all stem from a man between 18 and 35 years old in good health.

The chain joins TRBV18 to TRBJ1-5; D not resolved. CDR1 KGHSH and CDR2 LQKENI come from the germline V gene. This CDR3 is built from 17 residues. Trimming stripped 2 bases from V and 4 bases from J, with 18 bases between. The CDR3 loop reads CASSPDSGSIGNQPQHF. The CDR3 DNA reads as TGTGCCAGCTCACCAGATTCAGGTAGTATAGGAAATCAGCCCCAGCATTTT. Drawing the rest from reference TRBV18 and TRBJ1-5, the complete variable domain is NAGVMQNPRHLVRRRGQEARLRCSPMKGHSHVYWYRQLPEEGLKFMVYLQKENIIDESGMPKERFSAEFPKEGPSILRIQQVVRGDSAAYFCASSPDSGSIGNQPQHFGDGTRLSIL.

With regard to this clone: One end of the junction fails to match germline, which may point to a read error. The chain is built from TRBV29-1 and TRBJ2-1; 7 positions match TRBD1. The CDR3 extends over 14 amino acids. CDR1 is SQVTM, CDR2 ANQGSEA, per germline. The CDR3 nucleotides read TGCACCGTTACAGGGGAAAGAATCTACAATGAGCAGTTCTTC. Translation: CTVTGERIYNEQFF.

The V and J genes are TRBV30 and TRBJ2-2, with 7 bases aligning to TRBD1. The CDR3 extends over 14 amino acids. The germline V gene has CDR1 GTSNPN and CDR2 SVGIG (reference sequence). Germline trimming cut 7 bases from V and 1 base from J; bases unmatched to any gene: 6. CDR3 coding DNA: TGTGCCTCGCAGGGACAGAGGAACACCGGGGAGCTGTTTTTT. Translation gives CASQGQRNTGELFF.

This chain joins TRBV28 and TRBJ1-5; D perhaps matches TRBD1 (6 bases). V was cut by 7 bases and J by 4 bases, with 17 bases left in between. Germline CDR1 reads MDHEN; CDR2 reads SYDVKM. This CDR3 spans 15 amino acids. As DNA, the CDR3 is TGTGCCAGCACCCCCCGGACAGTCGGAAATCAGCCCCAGCATTTT. This sequence encodes CASTPRTVGNQPQHF.

This clone has only a few counts. This chain connects TRBV10-3 to TRBJ1-2; no definite D call. The CDR3 extends over 13 amino acids. With 3 bases removed from V and 7 bases from J, the gap between germline ends came to 12 bases. Germline V gene lookup returns CDR1 ENHRY and CDR2 SYGVKD. CDR3 protein: CAISDLSSGGYTF. CDR3 in DNA: TGTGCCATCAGTGATCTGTCTTCGGGTGGCTACACCTTC.

A note on this clone: It is unclear where the CDR3 begins or ends on the DNA, so no DNA is shown, and the CDR3 is as TCRdb lists it. This rearrangement joins TRBV1 to TRBJ1-3. TRBV1 is a recognized pseudogene. The CDR3 has 17 amino acids, counting both end residues. The CDR3 here is CTSSQDVKVASGNTIYF.

V and J are TRBV5-8 and TRBJ1-2; 8 nucleotides align to TRBD1. V trimming: 3 bases; J trimming: 6 bases; junction bases outside the gene matches: 1. The CDR3 has 12 residues. From germline, CDR1 is SGHTS and CDR2 YDEGEE. CDR3 coding DNA: TGTGCCAGCAGCTGGACAGGGAATGGCTACACCTTC. Translation: CASSWTGNGYTF.

The chain carries TRBV6-5 and TRBJ2-5; 7 nucleotides line up with TRBD1. Germline assignment: CDR1 MNHEY and CDR2 SVGAGI. The CDR3 loop spans 15 amino acids. With V trimmed by 5 bases and J by 2 bases, 8 bases remained unmatched. The CDR3 bases are TGTGCCAGCAGTAACCCCGGGACAGTACAAGAGACCCAGTACTTC. This sequence encodes CASSNPGTVQETQYF.

Concerning this clone itself: One end of the junction is discordant with germline, which a read error may explain. The chain is built from TRBV7-7 and TRBJ2-1; D is ambiguous. CDR1 is SSHAT, CDR2 FNYEAQ, per germline (reference sequence). This CDR3 contains 13 residues. The CDR3 here is CASSLGVRTEQFF. DNA of the CDR3: TGTGCTAGCAGCTTAGGCGTGCGGACGGAGCAGTTCTTC.

The V gene is TRBV28, the J gene TRBJ2-3, with 8 bases fitting TRBD2. The V segment lost 6 bases and the J segment 1 base; nucleotides outside the gene matches: 6. Germline assignment: CDR1 MDHEN and CDR2 SYDVKM. This CDR3 comprises 15 residues. As DNA, the CDR3 is TGTGCCAGCAGACGTAGCGGGGTAGGCACAGATACGCAGTATTTT. Protein: CASRRSGVGTDTQYF.

In its sample, this clone was seen once. This chain connects TRBV28 to TRBJ1-6; unclear D gene. V was trimmed by 5 bases and J by 3 bases, leaving 11 bases between them. Germline CDR1 MDHEN, CDR2 SYDVKM. The CDR3 is made up of 15 amino acids. The CDR3 DNA sequence: TGTGCCAGCAGTCCCCCGTCCGTCTATAATTCACCCCTCCACTTT. Its translation: CASSPPSVYNSPLHF.

V is TRBV6-6 and J is TRBJ2-3; 8 bases are shared with TRBD1. Losses at the gene ends were 7 bases for V and 3 bases for J; bases not matched to a gene: 9. This CDR3 comprises 15 residues. From germline, CDR1 is MNHNY and CDR2 SVGAGI (reference sequence). The DNA of the CDR3 is TGTGCCAGCATTTCCCTCGGACAGGGTACAGATACGCAGTATTTT. Residues: CASISLGQGTDTQYF.